These T cell receptor beta chains were read from a single sample in a study of Tregs in tolerant kidney transplant recipients. Which antigens these TCRs recognize remains unknown. TCRdb's copy holds only in-frame clones and misses some; the assay was immunoSEQ multiplex PCR. The table records a few thousand clones, around two fifths of them present only once. The specimen sequenced was Tregs from blood grown in culture. The receptors originated from a human donor in good health. The CDR3 runs from the conserved cysteine through the conserved F or W. A D gene is named only where the DNA matches it firmly. Expanded clones are given a class, and other clones once, few, many or no size at all.

TRBV5-1	few	TRBD1	TRBJ1-2	CASSLDAGGFYYGYTF	TGCGCCAGCAGCTTGGATGCAGGGGGCTTCTACTATGGCTACACCTTC
TRBV18	medium-sized	NA	TRBJ1-2	CASSPRGGYGYTF	TGTGCCAGCTCACCACGGGGGGGCTATGGCTACACCTTC
TRBV5-4	NA	TRBD1	TRBJ1-2	CASSTPTGAIYGYTF	TGTGCCAGCAGCACCCCGACAGGGGCTATCTATGGCTACACCTTC
TRBV6-6	few	NA	TRBJ2-1	CASRRNNEQFF	TGTGCCAGCAGGCGAAACAATGAGCAGTTCTTC
TRBV10-3	few	TRBD2	TRBJ2-2	CAISRLSSGTAGELFF	TGTGCCATCAGCCGATTGTCTAGCGGGACCGCCGGGGAGCTGTTTTTT
TRBV5-3	NA	NA	TRBJ1-2	CASSRESNYGYTF	TGTGCCAGCAGTAGGGAGTCTAACTATGGCTACACCTTC
TRBV5-4	medium-sized	NA	TRBJ1-2	CASNVGGSYGYTF	TGTGCCAGCAATGTGGGGGGCTCCTATGGCTACACCTTC
TRBV2	NA	NA	TRBJ2-1	CAGGGSSSYNEQFF	TGTGCTGGGGGAGGCTCGAGCTCCTACAATGAGCAGTTCTTC
TRBV4-2	NA	NA	TRBJ2-2	CASSPLGVNTGELFF	TGTGCCAGCAGCCCGCTGGGCGTCAACACCGGGGAGCTGTTTTTT
TRBV5-1	medium-sized	TRBD1	TRBJ1-1	CASSRDRGDTEAFF	TGCGCCAGCAGCAGGGACAGAGGGGACACTGAAGCTTTCTTT
TRBV6-5	NA	NA	TRBJ2-3	CASSRDTLTDTQYF	TGTGCCAGCAGCAGGGACACCCTCACAGATACGCAGTATTTT
TRBV27	NA	TRBD1	TRBJ1-3	CASRSTGGGGGNTIYF	TGTGCCAGCAGGTCAACAGGGGGAGGCGGCGGAAACACCATATATTTT
TRBV7-2	NA	NA	TRBJ2-5	CASSYRETQYF	TGTGCCAGCAGCTACAGAGAGACCCAGTACTTC
TRBV27	NA	NA	TRBJ1-6	CASSWTALSSYNSPLHF	TGTGCCAGCAGTTGGACAGCCTTGAGCTCCTATAATTCACCCCTCCACTTT
TRBV6-6	NA	NA	TRBJ1-6	CASSPRRDNSPLHF	TGTGCCAGCAGTCCACGAAGGGATAATTCACCCCTCCACTTT
TRBV23-1	few	NA	TRBJ2-7	CASSQSQTRWEQYF	TGCGCCAGCAGTCAATCCCAGACTAGGTGGGAGCAGTACTTC
TRBV6-6	few	NA	TRBJ2-1	CASKVGLTIYNEQFF	TGTGCCAGCAAAGTTGGACTAACCATCTACAATGAGCAGTTCTTC
TRBV2	few	TRBD1	TRBJ1-2	CASSGDGTGVGGYTF	TGTGCCAGCAGTGGAGATGGGACAGGGGTAGGGGGCTACACCTTC
TRBV4-2	NA	TRBD1	TRBJ1-4	CASSLGQGRGNEKLFF	TGTGCCAGCAGCCTAGGACAGGGGAGAGGTAATGAAAAACTGTTTTTT
TRBV5-1	NA	TRBD2	TRBJ2-3	CASSGTTSGGPDTQYF	TGCGCCAGCAGCGGCACTACTAGCGGGGGGCCAGATACGCAGTATTTT
TRBV29-1	once	TRBD1	TRBJ1-2	CSAGSGGYGYTF	TGCAGCGCGGGGTCAGGGGGATATGGCTACACCTTC
TRBV2	large	NA	TRBJ1-5	CASTRDFNQPQHF	TGTGCCAGCACTCGGGACTTCAATCAGCCCCAGCATTTT
TRBV19	medium-sized	NA	TRBJ2-5	CASSIGQGMMETQYF	TGTGCCAGTAGTATCGGCCAGGGGATGATGGAGACCCAGTACTTC
TRBV5-6	NA	NA	TRBJ1-1	CASSFGLGRVNTEAFF	TGTGCCAGCAGCTTTGGGTTAGGAAGGGTTAACACTGAAGCTTTCTTT
TRBV29-1	few	TRBD1	TRBJ2-1	CSADRGPLRRYNEQFF	TGCAGCGCAGACAGGGGACCCCTTCGTCGCTACAATGAGCAGTTCTTC
TRBV5-5	NA	TRBD1	TRBJ1-4	CASSSRDRWGEKLFF	TGTGCCAGCAGCTCACGGGACAGGTGGGGTGAAAAACTGTTTTTT
TRBV12-5	NA	NA	TRBJ2-4	CASGFTGSSSLAKNIQYF	TGTGCTAGTGGTTTTACGGGATCGTCCTCCTTAGCCAAAAACATTCAGTACTTC
TRBV7-9	NA	TRBD2	TRBJ2-2	CASRSTSGDTGELFF	TGTGCCAGCAGGTCGACTAGCGGGGACACCGGGGAGCTGTTTTTT
TRBV10-3	few	NA	TRBJ2-7	CAISGFYEQYF	TGTGCCATCAGTGGCTTTTACGAGCAGTACTTC
TRBV7-7	NA	NA	TRBJ2-3	CASSPLWPDTQYF	TGTGCCAGCAGCCCCCTCTGGCCAGATACGCAGTATTTT
TRBV7-3	few	NA	TRBJ1-1	CASSPTGGRNTEAFF	TGTGCCAGCAGCCCCACGGGCGGGCGGAACACTGAAGCTTTCTTT
TRBV7-3	NA	NA	TRBJ1-5	CASSLGMRGPQPQHF	TGTGCCAGCAGCTTAGGCATGCGGGGACCTCAGCCCCAGCATTTT
TRBV19	NA	NA	TRBJ1-5	CASSNPRGRYSNQPQHF	TGTGCCAGTAGTAATCCCAGGGGTAGATATAGCAATCAGCCCCAGCATTTT
TRBV7-4	NA	TRBD1	TRBJ1-1	CASSLSPTGATEAFF	TGTGCCAGCAGCCTCTCCCCGACAGGGGCCACTGAAGCTTTCTTT
TRBV6-1	NA	TRBD2	TRBJ2-7	CASSFSGRSVDEQYF	TGTGCCAGCAGCTTCAGCGGGAGAAGTGTGGACGAGCAGTACTTC
TRBV7-9	medium-sized	TRBD2	TRBJ2-3	CASSVGLAGPDTQYF	TGTGCCAGCAGCGTTGGACTAGCGGGACCCGATACGCAGTATTTT
TRBV7-2	medium-sized	TRBD1	TRBJ2-6	CASSLGQAAANVLTF	TGTGCCAGCAGCCTCGGACAGGCGGCAGCCAACGTCCTGACTTTC
TRBV5-4	NA	NA	TRBJ2-3	CASSLPRWETDTQYF	TGTGCCAGCAGCTTGCCCCGGTGGGAGACAGATACGCAGTATTTT
TRBV6-6	NA	TRBD1	TRBJ2-7	CASRKRAGGAEQYF	TGTGCCAGCAGAAAACGGGCAGGGGGCGCCGAGCAGTACTTC
TRBV2	NA	NA	TRBJ2-1	CASSDTGYPYNEQFF	TGTGCCAGCAGTGATACGGGGTACCCCTACAATGAGCAGTTCTTC
TRBV7-2	NA	NA	TRBJ1-2	CASSLDLGGYTF	TGTGCCAGCAGCTTAGATCTCGGTGGCTACACCTTC
TRBV5-8	NA	NA	TRBJ1-5	CASSFWESQPQHF	TGTGCCAGCAGCTTCTGGGAAAGTCAGCCCCAGCATTTT
TRBV6-5	NA	NA	TRBJ1-2	CASSYGVWGARGYTF	TGTGCCAGCAGTTACGGGGTTTGGGGGGCGAGGGGCTACACCTTC
TRBV21-1	NA	NA	TRBJ2-7	CASSTKEGLNEQYF	TGTGCCAGCAGCACTAAAGAGGGGCTGAACGAGCAGTACTTC
TRBV18	few	TRBD1	TRBJ2-3	CASSLRTGVTDTQYF	TGTGCCAGCTCACTTCGGACAGGGGTTACAGATACGCAGTATTTT
TRBV7-8	NA	NA	TRBJ2-3	CASSFISGPSGDTQYF	TGTGCCAGCAGCTTCATTTCAGGTCCTAGTGGGGATACGCAGTATTTT
TRBV5-4	medium-sized	NA	TRBJ1-1	CASSLALRNTEAFF	TGTGCCAGCAGCTTGGCCTTGAGGAACACTGAAGCTTTCTTT
TRBV2	NA	NA	TRBJ1-1	CASIYPPSLIGRDRDEAFF	TGTGCCAGCATATATCCCCCTTCGTTGATAGGTCGGGACCGAGATGAAGCTTTCTTT
TRBV7-9	NA	TRBD1	TRBJ1-4	CASTFSGTVGEKLFF	TGTGCCAGCACCTTTTCAGGGACAGTTGGGGAAAAACTGTTTTTT
TRBV27	few	NA	TRBJ1-2	CASSLKVNYGYTF	TGTGCCAGCAGTTTAAAGGTCAACTATGGCTACACCTTC